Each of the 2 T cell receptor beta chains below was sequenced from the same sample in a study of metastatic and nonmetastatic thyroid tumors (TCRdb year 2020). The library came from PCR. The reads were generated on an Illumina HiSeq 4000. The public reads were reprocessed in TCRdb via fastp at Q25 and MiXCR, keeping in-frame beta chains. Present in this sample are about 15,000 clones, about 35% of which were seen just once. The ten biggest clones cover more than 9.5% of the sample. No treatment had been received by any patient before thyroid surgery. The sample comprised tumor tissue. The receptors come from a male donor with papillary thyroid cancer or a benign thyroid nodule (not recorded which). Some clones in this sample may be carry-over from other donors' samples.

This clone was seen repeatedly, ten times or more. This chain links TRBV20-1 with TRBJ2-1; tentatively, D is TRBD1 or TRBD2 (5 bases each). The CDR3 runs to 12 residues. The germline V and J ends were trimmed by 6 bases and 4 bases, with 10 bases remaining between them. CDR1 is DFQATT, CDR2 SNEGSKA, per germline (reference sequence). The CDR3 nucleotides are TGCAGTGCGGGGGATTTATACAATGAGCAGTTCTTC. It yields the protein CSAGDLYNEQFF.

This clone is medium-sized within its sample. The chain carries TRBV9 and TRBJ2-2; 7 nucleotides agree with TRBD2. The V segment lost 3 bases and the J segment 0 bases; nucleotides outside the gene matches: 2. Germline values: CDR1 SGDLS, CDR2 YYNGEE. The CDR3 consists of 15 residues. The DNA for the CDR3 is TGTGCCAGCAGCGAGCGGGGCGCGAACACCGGGGAGCTGTTTTTT. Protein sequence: CASSERGANTGELFF.